A single sample is the source of the 16 T cell receptor beta chains below, sequenced in a study of blood T cell repertoires in COVID-19 (dated by TCRdb to the early 2020s). The library was obtained by the immunoSEQ multiplex PCR assay. TCRdb's version of the immuneACCESS table is confined to in-frame rearrangements and falls short of the full clone set. An unresolved V gene accounts for under half of the shortfall where checked; the remainder is of unknown origin. A total of some 250,000 clones appear in this sample, approximately 88% of them only once. The ten largest clones add up to around 0.8% of the sample. Source material: peripheral blood. These TCRs come from a woman in her 30s with acute or convalescent COVID-19.

The chain recombines TRBV7-3 with TRBJ2-1; D is possibly TRBD2 (5 bases). CDR3 length: 14 amino acids. CDR1 SGHTA and CDR2 FQGTGA come from the germline V gene. V dropped 0 bases and J dropped 8 bases, with 11 bases sitting between them. CDR3 DNA sequence: TGTGCCAGCAGCTTAACGGGGTCGGGGTATGAGCAGTTCTTC. It codes for CASSLTGSGYEQFF.

The genes are TRBV24-1 and TRBJ1-5; 7 bases map to TRBD1. Germline V gene data show CDR1 as KGHDR and CDR2 as SFDVKD. The CDR3 has 16 residues. With V trimmed by 4 bases and J by 6 bases, 11 bases remained unmatched. The CDR3 DNA is TGTGCCACCAGTGACCCGACTGTAGGGGGCGGTCAGCCCCAGCATTTT. This gives the protein CATSDPTVGGGQPQHF.

This clone was recorded once. The chain joins TRBV11-2 to TRBJ2-7; 7 bases are shared with TRBD2. Trimming cost V 4 bases and J 1 base; bases outside gene matches: 4. This CDR3 region has 14 residues. Germline loops: CDR1 SGHAT, CDR2 FQNNGV. The CDR3 loop reads CASSSSGTSYEQYF. CDR3 coding DNA: TGTGCCAGCAGCTCTAGCGGAACATCCTACGAGCAGTACTTC.

The V and J genes are TRBV30 and TRBJ2-5, with D possibly matching TRBD2 (5 bases). In germline, CDR1 is GTSNPN, CDR2 SVGIG (reference sequence). V lost 4 bases to trimming and J lost 4 bases, with 7 bases between them. The CDR3 has 11 amino acids. The CDR3 DNA follows: TGTGCCTGGATGGGGAGAGAGACCCAGTACTTC. Residues: CAWMGRETQYF.

This clone was found many times. V usage is TRBV5-4 and J usage is TRBJ2-3; a weak D match, TRBD2 (6 bases). In germline, CDR1 is SGHNT, CDR2 YYREEE (reference sequence). This CDR3 comprises 16 residues. V dropped 4 bases and J dropped 5 bases, with 20 bases sitting between them. CDR3 nucleotide sequence: TGTGCCAGCAGCACTGGCGGGGCCGCTCCCTTAGATACGCAGTATTTT. This translates into CASSTGGAAPLDTQYF.

V gene TRBV23-1 combines with J gene TRBJ1-2; 7 bases line up with TRBD1. TRBV23-1 has ORF status, its function being uncertain. This CDR3 spans 18 amino acids. V lost 4 bases, J lost 8 bases, and 22 bases stayed unmatched. The chain's CDR3 is CASSLKLRDRPKGQGYTF. For the CDR3, the DNA is TGCGCCAGCAGTCTAAAATTAAGGGACAGACCCAAAGGTCAGGGCTACACCTTC.

This clone appeared once. The chain is built from TRBV6-6 and TRBJ2-2; 11 bases match TRBD1. Trimming took 7 bases from V and 4 from J; bases not matched to a gene: 5. The CDR3 covers 15 residues. Germline V gene sequence: CDR1 MNHNY, CDR2 SVGAGI (reference sequence). The CDR3 region has the DNA TGTGCCAGCAAACCAGGGACAGGGGGCACCGGGGAGCTGTTTTTT. It codes for CASKPGTGGTGELFF.

The genes are TRBV5-4 and TRBJ2-7; D call uncertain. V lost 0 bases to trimming and J lost 0 bases, with 7 bases between them. Germline CDR1 reads SGHNT; CDR2 reads YYREEE (reference sequence). The CDR3 is made up of 14 amino acids. The DNA for the CDR3 is TGTGCCAGCAGCTTGGGGTGGAGCTCCTACGAGCAGTACTTC. Translation: CASSLGWSSYEQYF. Based on the CDR3 plus reference TRBV5-4 and TRBJ2-7, the full variable domain is ETGVTQSPTHLIKTRGQQVTLRCSSQSGHNTVSWYQQALGQGPQFIFQYYREEENGRGNFPPRFSGLQFPNYSSELNVNALELDDSALYLCASSLGWSSYEQYFGPGTRLTVT.

With respect to this clone: Sequence at one end of the junction differs from germline and may be a read error. This rearrangement joins TRBV23-1 to TRBJ1-1; D remains ambiguous. TRBV23-1 is known as an ORF, though its function is uncertain. CDR3 size: 13 residues. The chain's CDR3 is CASSHPGVGETFF. CDR3 DNA: TGCGCCAGCAGTCATCCCGGGGTCGGTGAAACTTTCTTT.

The rearrangement uses TRBV18 and TRBJ1-5, with D uncertain. V was trimmed by 2 bases and J by 0 bases, leaving 8 bases between them. The CDR3 sequence is 15 residues long. The germline gives CDR1 KGHSH, CDR2 LQKENI. The CDR3 reads CASSPTRNSNQPQHF. The CDR3 DNA sequence: TGTGCCAGCTCACCAACGAGGAATAGCAATCAGCCCCAGCATTTT.

The rearrangement links TRBV12-3 or TRBV12-4 to TRBJ2-3, with TRBD2 matching over 9 bases. The CDR3 contains 12 residues. The V and J ends lost 5 bases and 9 bases, in that order; junction bases with no gene match: 3. The CDR3 region has the DNA TGTGCCAGCAGTCAGACTAGCGGCACGCAGTATTTT. It yields the protein CASSQTSGTQYF.

This chain joins TRBV7-2 and TRBJ1-1, with TRBD1 identical over 10 bases. Germline CDR1 is SGHTA and CDR2 is FQGNSA. Trimming at V came to 5 bases and at J to 11 bases, leaving 8 bases not matched to a gene. This CDR3 comprises 13 residues. The CDR3 nucleotides are TGTGCCAGCAGCCTCAGACAGGGGGCGGGGGCTTTCTTT. Protein product: CASSLRQGAGAFF.

The CDR3 loop is CASSIDPRGTNEKLFF. In DNA, the CDR3 is TGTGCCAGTAGTATAGATCCAAGGGGGACTAATGAAAAACTGTTTTTT. The rearrangement joins TRBV19 to TRBJ1-4; tentative D call: TRBD1 (6 bases). This CDR3 spans 16 amino acids. In germline, CDR1 is LNHDA, CDR2 SQIVND (reference sequence). Trimming took 0 bases from V and 2 from J, leaving 10 bases between them.

This clone was recorded a few times. V usage is TRBV4-3 and J usage is TRBJ2-7; D perhaps matches TRBD1 (5 bases). This CDR3 has 16 amino acids. Trimming took 0 bases from V and 1 from J, leaving 13 bases between them. Germline V gene lookup returns CDR1 LGHNA and CDR2 YSLEER. The CDR3: CASSQEAVGQSYEQYF. For the CDR3, the DNA is TGCGCCAGCAGCCAAGAGGCAGTGGGGCAATCCTACGAGCAGTACTTC.

DNA of the CDR3: TGTGCCAGCAGTTTTCTAGCGGCTAGCACAGATACGCAGTATTTT. It codes for CASSFLAASTDTQYF. The chain recombines TRBV6-2 or TRBV6-3 with TRBJ2-3; 7 bases align to TRBD2. Germline CDR1 reads MNHEY; CDR2 reads SVGEGT. J gave up 0 bases and V 4 bases, and 4 bases lay outside the gene matches. CDR3 length: 15 residues.

J is TRBJ1-5 and V is TRBV27; D possibly corresponds to TRBD1 (6 bases). The CDR3 covers 14 residues. In germline, CDR1 is MNHEY, CDR2 SMNVEV (reference sequence). Trimming pared 5 bases from V and 3 bases from J, leaving 11 bases between. CDR3 bases: TGTGCCAGCAGTCTGGGGGGGCCCAATCAGCCCCAGCATTTT. Residues: CASSLGGPNQPQHF.